The 8 T cell receptor beta chains below were found in one sample sequenced in a study of metastatic and nonmetastatic thyroid tumors. Until they underwent thyroid surgery, no patient had received any treatment. TCRdb ran MiXCR on the PCR reads. The data show about 93,000 clones, roughly an eighth seen once. The sequenced sample was blood. These TCRs come from a female donor with papillary thyroid cancer or a benign thyroid nodule (not recorded which). Some clones in this sample may be carry-over from other donors' samples.

This clone was observed at least ten times. This chain joins TRBV4-1 and TRBJ2-7; D perhaps matches TRBD2 (5 bases). The CDR3 totals 14 residues. Germline V lookup: CDR1 MGHRA, CDR2 YSYEKL. Trimming removed 3 bases from V and 4 bases from J, with 13 bases in between. Here the CDR3 reads CASSHLAELYEQYF. Here the CDR3 DNA reads TGCGCCAGCAGCCACCTAGCAGAGTTATACGAGCAGTACTTC.

A word on this clone: One end of the junction varies from germline; a read error may be responsible. V and J are TRBV6-1 and TRBJ2-7; D uncertain. The CDR3 runs to 13 residues. Germline CDR1 is MNHNS and CDR2 is SASEGT. The CDR3, as DNA: TGTGTCAGCCGGGCGGTTTCCACGTACGAGCAGTACTTC. It is translated as CVSRAVSTYEQYF.

This clone was observed many times. The rearrangement joins TRBV6-1 to TRBJ2-3, with 8 bases that match TRBD1. With V trimmed by 6 bases and J by 0 bases, 2 bases remained unmatched. Germline V gene data show CDR1 as MNHNS and CDR2 as SASEGT. This CDR3 has 14 residues. CDR3 in DNA: TGTGCCAGCAGGACAGGGGCAAGCACAGATACGCAGTATTTT. This codes for CASRTGASTDTQYF.

This clone was recorded at least ten times. This specimen includes other DNA sequences encoding the same CDR3. The V gene is TRBV19, the J gene TRBJ2-1; perhaps D is TRBD1 or TRBD2 (5 bases each). The CDR3 length is 15 residues. Germline loops: CDR1 LNHDA, CDR2 SQIVND (reference sequence). Trimming took 6 bases from V and 0 from J, leaving 12 bases between them. CDR3 region: CASRRDRSSYNEQFF. In DNA form, the CDR3 reads TGTGCCAGTAGAAGGGACCGCAGCTCCTACAATGAGCAGTTCTTC. The full variable domain, its missing parts supplied by reference TRBV19 and TRBJ2-1, is DGGITQSPKYLFRKEGQNVTLSCEQNLNHDAMYWYRQDPGQGLRLIYYSQIVNDFQKGDIAEGYSVSREKKESFPLTVTSAQKNPTAFYLCASRRDRSSYNEQFFGPGTRLTVL.

This clone was recorded many times. The rearrangement uses TRBV6-6 and TRBJ2-5, with 7 positions matching TRBD1. The germline V gene encodes CDR1 MNHNY and CDR2 SVGAGI (reference sequence). The CDR3 has 15 residues. Trimming removed 2 bases from V and 4 bases from J; junction bases left unmatched: 7. The CDR3, as DNA: TGTGCCAGCAGTTACCAGTGGACAGGCACAGAGACCCAGTACTTC. Its protein product is CASSYQWTGTETQYF.

This clone was found many times. The chain uses TRBV6-1 and TRBJ2-4; no firm D call. Germline loops: CDR1 MNHNS, CDR2 SASEGT. The CDR3 is 11 residues long. Deletions cut 4 bases from V and 8 bases from J, with 6 bases between. The CDR3 here is CASSGGHIQYF. CDR3 nucleotides: TGTGCCAGCAGTGGCGGTCACATTCAGTACTTC.

Of note for this clone: This clone may be a read error of a much larger clone one base away. The V call is TRBV15, the J call TRBJ2-3; 8 bases are a match to TRBD1. J lost 0 bases, V lost 5 bases, and 13 bases had no gene match. Per germline, CDR1 LNHNV and CDR2 YYDKDF (reference sequence). There are 18 residues in the CDR3. The CDR3 is CATSYRQGTGLSTDTQYF. The CDR3 nucleotides read TGTGCCACCAGCTATCGACAAGGGACAGGACTTAGCACAGATACGCAGTATTTT.

This clone was counted a single time. The junction and the germline gene differ at one end; a read error may be behind it. V gene TRBV3-1 combines with J gene TRBJ2-6, with 11 bases lining up with TRBD2. CDR3 size: 21 residues. Germline CDR1 LGHDT, CDR2 YNNKEL (reference sequence). The CDR3 DNA sequence: TGTGCCAGCATCCAAGTTAGTCTAGCGGGAGGATGGGTCTCTGGGGCCAACGTCTTGACTTTC. Translated: CASIQVSLAGGWVSGANVLTF. Full variable domain (missing parts from reference TRBV3-1 and TRBJ2-6): DTAVSQTPKYLVTQMGNDKSIKCEQNLGHDTMYWYKQDSKKFLKIMFSYNNKELIINETVPNRFSPKSPDKAHLNLHINSLELGDSAVYFCASIQVSLAGGWVSGANVLTFGAGSRLTVL.